These T cell receptor beta chains were read from a single sample in a study of control samples from healthy donors and cancer patients. The table came from immunoSEQ multiplex PCR; TCRdb's copy has only in-frame clones and leaves some out. Among 95,000 to 110,000 clones listed, around 89% were seen once. The source material was PBMCs. The receptors were gathered from a man aged 60 to 75 with lung cancer. Both conserved end residues are part of each CDR3. D genes are given only for firm matches. Size tells how often a clone was seen (once, few, many) or the class of an expanded clone, and some rows leave it out.

clone size: NA; V gene: TRBV3-1/TRBV3-2; D gene: NA; J gene: TRBJ1-2; CDR3 protein: CASSQYIDRANYGYTF; CDR3 DNA: TGTGCCAGCAGCCAATATATCGACAGAGCTAACTATGGCTACACCTTC
clone size: NA; V gene: TRBV2; D gene: NA; J gene: TRBJ1-6; CDR3 protein: CASSGTNYNSPLHF; CDR3 DNA: TGTGCCAGCAGTGGCACGAACTATAATTCACCCCTCCACTTT
clone size: NA; V gene: TRBV10-2; D gene: TRBD1; J gene: TRBJ1-2; CDR3 protein: CASIPDRNYGYTF; CDR3 DNA: TGCGCCAGCATTCCGGACAGGAACTATGGCTACACCTTC
clone size: NA; V gene: TRBV3-1/TRBV3-2; D gene: NA; J gene: TRBJ1-1; CDR3 protein: CASSQRQWAAFF; CDR3 DNA: TGTGCCAGCAGCCAACGACAGTGGGCAGCTTTCTTT
clone size: NA; V gene: TRBV6-5; D gene: NA; J gene: TRBJ2-2; CDR3 protein: CASSGGNTGELFF; CDR3 DNA: TGTGCCAGCAGCGGGGGTAACACCGGGGAGCTGTTTTTT
clone size: NA; V gene: TRBV24-1; D gene: TRBD1; J gene: TRBJ2-2; CDR3 protein: CATSAGTGYTGELFF; CDR3 DNA: TGTGCCACCAGTGCCGGGACAGGGTACACCGGGGAGCTGTTTTTT
clone size: NA; V gene: TRBV11-2; D gene: NA; J gene: TRBJ2-5; CDR3 protein: CASSLGETQYF; CDR3 DNA: TGTGCCAGCAGCTTGGGGGAGACCCAGTACTTC
clone size: NA; V gene: TRBV7-8; D gene: NA; J gene: TRBJ2-1; CDR3 protein: CASSQYRVAMNEQFF; CDR3 DNA: TGTGCCAGCAGTCAGTACAGGGTCGCTATGAATGAGCAGTTCTTC
clone size: NA; V gene: TRBV11-3; D gene: NA; J gene: TRBJ2-5; CDR3 protein: CASSLGPNQETQYF; CDR3 DNA: TGTGCCAGCAGCTTAGGTCCAAACCAAGAGACCCAGTACTTC
clone size: NA; V gene: TRBV6-5; D gene: NA; J gene: TRBJ1-3; CDR3 protein: CASTKLGRGGNTIYF; CDR3 DNA: TGTGCCAGCACTAAACTCGGCAGGGGTGGAAACACCATATATTTT
clone size: NA; V gene: TRBV7-9; D gene: TRBD1; J gene: TRBJ2-3; CDR3 protein: CASSRARDSRTDTQYF; CDR3 DNA: TGTGCCAGCAGCCGGGCACGGGACAGTCGCACAGATACGCAGTATTTT
clone size: once; V gene: TRBV10-2; D gene: TRBD1; J gene: TRBJ1-2; CDR3 protein: CASSEYPPTGVFYGYTF; CDR3 DNA: TGCGCCAGCAGTGAGTACCCACCCACAGGGGTTTTCTATGGCTACACCTTC
clone size: NA; V gene: TRBV24-1; D gene: NA; J gene: TRBJ2-3; CDR3 protein: CATSDESDTQYF; CDR3 DNA: TGTGCCACCAGTGATGAATCAGATACGCAGTATTTT
clone size: NA; V gene: TRBV27; D gene: TRBD1; J gene: TRBJ1-5; CDR3 protein: CASSLSGQENQPQHF; CDR3 DNA: TGTGCCAGCAGTTTATCGGGACAGGAGAATCAGCCCCAGCATTTT
clone size: NA; V gene: TRBV12-5; D gene: TRBD2; J gene: TRBJ2-3; CDR3 protein: CASGLVSDGRVDTDTQYF; CDR3 DNA: TGTGCTAGTGGTTTGGTATCTGACGGGAGGGTAGACACAGATACGCAGTATTTT
clone size: NA; V gene: TRBV6-5; D gene: NA; J gene: TRBJ2-2; CDR3 protein: CASSYWGSNTGELFF; CDR3 DNA: TGTGCCAGCAGTTATTGGGGTTCGAACACCGGGGAGCTGTTTTTT